This T cell receptor beta chain came from a study of cytomegalovirus exposure and HLA in healthy donors. Study-wide points: The study found most TCR sequences rare, yet found some public TCRs in many donors.

Worth noting for this clone: As yet, its antigen is unknown.

With V trimmed by 10 bases and J by 4 bases, 10 bases remained unmatched. Germline lookup yields CDR1 LNHDA and CDR2 SQIVND (reference sequence). This CDR3 spans 14 amino acids. Amplification used 60 Vbeta primers and 13 Jbeta primers. Method: immunoSEQ multiplex PCR; TCRdb's copy keeps in-frame clones and lacks some. The data show 210,000 or so clones, just over 75% seen once. The rearrangement links TRBV19 to TRBJ1-3, with TRBD1 matching over 7 bases. Sequencing was performed on PBMCs. This TCR came from a man younger than 30 in good health and CMV-seronegative. In nucleotides, the CDR3 is TGTGCCACCAAACAGGGGCCTGGGGGAAACACCATATATTTT. Translated: CATKQGPGGNTIYF.